One T cell receptor (beta chain) is described in this entry. No antigen is known for it. Per-base qualities were not stored, and no clone one base away is much larger. Whole blood was collected in K2EDTA tubes by collaborating institutions according to the institutions' own protocols. For TCRbeta analysis, collaborator samples were shipped as frozen whole blood, as isolated PBMCs, or as DNA extracted from either sample type. These data are taken from a study of blood T cell repertoires in COVID-19 (dated by TCRdb to the early 2020s). The study in broad terms: Samples covering the acute and convalescent phases of COVID-19 were provided by collaborators in the United States, Italy and Spain. The sample metadata nearly always contained a de-identified subject ID, COVID-19 status, age in years and sex. The samples were drawn from two sources: the first 160 participants of the ongoing ImmuneRACE study, and 1,254 subjects contributed by 6 global collaborators. The repertoires were released in a freely available public database intended as a resource for research on the immune response to SARS-CoV-2. The prospective study material was composed of cDNA or gDNA derived from T cells, B-cell-depleted T cells, or PBMCs. Where available, HLA class I and class II types were taken from metadata supplied by the sample provider and were not determined by assay-based typing. Subjects who had been exposed to COVID-19, were actively infected with it, or had recovered from it provided the deeply sampled blood TCRbeta repertoires that made up the dataset.

The immunoSEQ Assay, a bias-controlled multiplex PCR, was used to amplify TCRbeta CDR3 regions from genomic DNA. As for how the authors treated the data: Nucleated cell counts per sample were estimated from amplification of reference gene primers within the assay. To quantify the absolute abundance of each unique TCRbeta CDR3 rearrangement, sequence reads were collapsed and filtered. For each sample, productive Simpson clonality was calculated as the square root of Simpson's diversity index across productive rearrangements. Here the immuneACCESS table is served through TCRdb, limited to in-frame sequences with V and J called. Missing clones are a known gap in these copies; in checked studies unresolved V genes cover under half, and the rest lacks a known reason. V and J calls and clone size are as listed in that table; D and trimming were resolved from the DNA. Present in this sample are about 190,000 clones, less than 85% of which were seen just once. Of the sample, about an eighth falls within the top ten clones.

Reading from cysteine to phenylalanine, the CDR3 counts 15 amino acids. Just the 45-base CDR3 DNA is kept, in frame starting at base 1. Germline trimming amounts to 2 bases on V and 2 bases on J, with 4 as the count of junction bases outside the gene matches. The germline V gene gives CDR1 as SGHTA and CDR2 as FQGNSA. Here is what the overall study found, with its caveats: The quantity of clinical and demographic metadata differed by source and by participant and was supplied without curation.

The clonotype originates from a woman aged 45-65 years with acute or convalescent COVID-19. The receptor chain draws on TRBV7-2 and TRBJ2-3; TRBD2 matches 7 bases in the middle. The source material was peripheral blood. The DNA reads TGTGCCAGCAGCTTATCTAGCGGCTACACAGATACGCAGTATTTT. The translation is CASSLSSGYTDTQYF.